The sequence of this TCR beta chain was determined in a study of T cell repertoires in cytomegalovirus infection. Turning to the study itself: Shared public TCR beta signatures pointed to both CMV infection and a matching HLA type.

The CDR3 is 15 amino acids. Germline trimming cut 5 bases from V and 2 bases from J; bases unmatched to any gene: 4. Germline CDR1 reads SEHNR; CDR2 reads FQNEAQ (reference sequence). TCRdb passed the reads through MiXCR, listing each CDR3 protein once. The top ten hold roughly an eighth of the sample, which has around 900,000 distinct CDR3 sequences, 30% to 40% seen once. Findings and limits, study-wide: Clonotype analysis showed dominance of the ex vivo response by HLA-C-restricted CMV-specific TCR beta clonotypes.

Regarding this clonotype: Its antigen is as yet unknown.

This rearrangement joins TRBV7-9 to TRBJ1-5, with 9 bases aligning to TRBD1. This specimen was cultured CD8+ T cells from PBMCs, taken from culture after CMV antigen stimulation. This clonotype originated in a human donor in good health (CMV status not recorded). Some clones in this sample may be carry-over from other donors' samples. The CDR3 here is CASSADRGGNQPQHF. As DNA, the CDR3 is TGTGCCAGCAGCGCGGACAGGGGCGGCAATCAGCCCCAGCATTTT.